This T cell receptor (beta chain) appears in the sequencing data of a study of T cell responses to AZD1222 COVID-19 vaccine. This clone was picked up one time. Only in-frame clones appear in the TCRdb table, and some are missing; sequencing was by immunoSEQ multiplex PCR. The sample comprises approximately 42,000 clones, 88% of which are singletons, and around a quarter rests with the top ten. The germline CDR1 and CDR2 sequences are MRHNA and SNTAGT. Trimming removed 3 bases at V and 4 bases at J, with 9 bases between. The CDR3 consists of 14 residues. J is TRBJ2-2 and V is TRBV6-4; D is perhaps TRBD1 (7 bases). This TCR was recovered from an adult who received the AZD1222 COVID-19 vaccine. Source: peripheral blood, taken 28 days after the second AZD1222 dose. CDR3 region: CASSEQGGTGELFF. The DNA for the CDR3 is TGTGCCAGCAGTGAGCAGGGGGGCACCGGGGAGCTGTTTTTT.